The 27 T cell receptor beta chains listed next were all sequenced from one sample in a study of cytomegalovirus exposure and HLA in healthy donors. Vbeta (60) and Jbeta (13) primers were used in the PCR. Profiled with immunoSEQ multiplex PCR; TCRdb holds only in-frame clones, not every one. In the table there are over 95,000 clones, 60% to 85% of which are singletons. Sequences were obtained from PBMCs. The origin of the receptors is a female donor in good health and CMV-seronegative.

The CDR3, as DNA: TGTGCCAGCAGTGGAACCCAGTTCGAGCAGTACTTC. Encoded protein: CASSGTQFEQYF. V usage is TRBV2 and J usage is TRBJ2-7; D unclear. The V end lost 4 bases, the J end lost 6 bases, and 10 bases lay between the germline ends. Germline CDR1 and CDR2: SNHLY and FYNNEI. This CDR3 contains 12 residues.

This clone has more than one count but fewer than ten. The J gene is TRBJ2-6, the V gene TRBV5-4, with 7 positions matching TRBD1. The junction had 6 bases not matched to a gene; V was cut back by 3 bases and J by 0 bases. There are 17 residues in the CDR3. Per germline, CDR1 SGHNT and CDR2 YYREEE (reference sequence). The CDR3 sequence is CASSSGTVYSGANVLTF. CDR3 DNA sequence: TGTGCCAGCAGCTCCGGGACAGTCTACTCTGGGGCCAACGTCCTGACTTTC.

This chain connects TRBV12-5 to TRBJ1-5; D remains ambiguous. Trimming left V 3 bases short and J 7 bases short, with 10 bases between. This CDR3 comprises 13 residues. Germline CDR1 and CDR2: LGHNT and FRNRAP. The CDR3 protein is CASGLSSGQPQHF. The CDR3 DNA follows: TGTGCTAGTGGTTTAAGCTCGGGGCAGCCCCAGCATTTT.

V is TRBV27 and J is TRBJ2-7; 8 positions match TRBD2. The V and J ends lost 3 bases and 4 bases, in that order; junction bases with no gene match: 8. The CDR3 contains 15 residues. The germline gives CDR1 MNHEY, CDR2 SMNVEV (reference sequence). CDR3 sequence reads: CASSFLVGGGYEQYF. The CDR3, as DNA: TGTGCCAGCAGTTTTTTGGTCGGGGGGGGATACGAGCAGTACTTC.

The rearrangement uses TRBV15 and TRBJ1-2; 11 bases map to TRBD1. Looked up from germline, CDR1 is LNHNV and CDR2 is YYDKDF (reference sequence). The CDR3 covers 14 residues. V dropped 5 bases and J dropped 8; count of bases not matched to a gene: 7. CDR3 residues: CATSARTGGKGYTF. Written as DNA, the CDR3 is TGTGCCACCAGCGCCCGGACAGGGGGCAAGGGCTACACCTTC.

This clone has more than one count but fewer than ten. The chain's CDR3 is CASSDAGRDTGELFF. CDR3 nucleotide sequence: TGTGCCAGCAGTGATGCGGGGAGGGACACCGGGGAGCTGTTTTTT. The chain joins TRBV6-1 to TRBJ2-2; 7 nucleotides agree with TRBD2. The germline V gene encodes CDR1 MNHNS and CDR2 SASEGT. The CDR3 has 15 amino acids. J lost 3 bases, V lost 3 bases, and 4 bases had no gene match.

The chain joins TRBV5-1 to TRBJ2-1; TRBD1 agrees at 9 bases. Germline V gene data show CDR1 as SGHRS and CDR2 as YFSETQ. V trimming: 4 bases; J trimming: 4 bases; junction bases outside the gene matches: 6. CDR3 length: 15 residues. The CDR3 region has the DNA TGCGCCAGCAGCCCGGGGACAGGGATATACAATGAGCAGTTCTTC. Protein sequence: CASSPGTGIYNEQFF.

This clone appeared a single time. The chain uses TRBV6-6 and TRBJ2-1; 10 nucleotides match TRBD2. Germline values: CDR1 MNHNY, CDR2 SVGAGI (reference sequence). The CDR3 contains 15 residues. Losses at the gene ends were 6 bases for V and 4 bases for J; bases not matched to a gene: 6. CDR3 region: CASRYSGGLYNEQFF. The CDR3 nucleotides read TGTGCCAGCAGGTATAGCGGGGGGTTGTACAATGAGCAGTTCTTC.

V and J are TRBV4-3 and TRBJ1-5; 9 bases map to TRBD1. The CDR3 sequence is 18 residues long. V trimming: 0 bases; J trimming: 6 bases; junction bases outside the gene matches: 12. Germline V gene data show CDR1 as LGHNA and CDR2 as YSLEER. CDR3 sequence reads: CASSQEQGAARGGQPQHF. The CDR3, as DNA: TGCGCCAGCAGCCAAGAACAGGGGGCGGCCCGGGGTGGTCAGCCCCAGCATTTT.

The chain has TRBV5-1 and TRBJ2-7, with 9 bases that match TRBD2. Germline V CDR1 and CDR2: SGHRS, YFSETQ. J lost 6 bases, V lost 2 bases, and 3 bases had no gene match. CDR3 length: 13 amino acids. CDR3 DNA: TGCGCCAGCAGCTTAGCGGGGGGTTTCGAGCAGTACTTC. It encodes CASSLAGGFEQYF.

V usage is TRBV19 and J usage is TRBJ2-7; TRBD2 is a possible D gene (7 bases). Trimming took off 5 bases at V and 3 bases at J, with 20 bases between the two ends. The CDR3 runs 16 residues. Germline lookup yields CDR1 LNHDA and CDR2 SQIVND (reference sequence). CDR3 in amino acids: CASSARWGGAGYEQYF. The CDR3 nucleotides read TGTGCCAGTAGTGCCCGTTGGGGGGGCGCAGGCTACGAGCAGTACTTC. Looking up the rest from reference TRBV19 and TRBJ2-7 gives the full variable domain: DGGITQSPKYLFRKEGQNVTLSCEQNLNHDAMYWYRQDPGQGLRLIYYSQIVNDFQKGDIAEGYSVSREKKESFPLTVTSAQKNPTAFYLCASSARWGGAGYEQYFGPGTRLTVT.

In DNA, the CDR3 is TGTGCCAGTAGTAAGGACAGGGCGAGCTCTGGAAACACCATATATTTT. Its translation is CASSKDRASSGNTIYF. V usage is TRBV19 and J usage is TRBJ1-3, with 8 bases matching TRBD1. Unmatched junction bases numbered 5, after V lost 4 bases and J lost 0 bases. The germline V gene has CDR1 LNHDA and CDR2 SQIVND (reference sequence). CDR3 size: 16 residues.

The sample holds one count of this clone. The chain has TRBV6-5 and TRBJ1-1; 9 bases map to TRBD1. This CDR3 has 14 residues. After removal of 5 bases from V and 6 bases from J, the junction contained 7 bases not matched to a gene. The germline V gene encodes CDR1 MNHEY and CDR2 SVGAGI. This CDR3 is CASSQTGGRSEAFF. Here the CDR3 DNA reads TGTGCCAGCAGTCAGACAGGGGGAAGGTCTGAAGCTTTCTTT.

The genes are TRBV6-6 and TRBJ2-3; possibly TRBD2 for D (7 bases). Between the trimmed V and J ends, which lost 7 bases and 3 bases, there was a span of 17 bases. Germline V CDR1 and CDR2: MNHNY, SVGAGI (reference sequence). CDR3 length: 15 residues. This CDR3 reads CASTQGRGATDTQYF. DNA for the CDR3: TGTGCCAGCACCCAAGGACGGGGGGCAACAGATACGCAGTATTTT.

The chain employs TRBV9 and TRBJ2-1, with 9 bases matching TRBD2. Germline V gene lookup returns CDR1 SGDLS and CDR2 YYNGEE. The trim removed 3 bases at V and 9 bases at J, leaving 16 bases unmatched. CDR3 length equals 17 residues. The CDR3 reads CASSAQQSGGPDSEQFF. CDR3 DNA sequence: TGTGCCAGCAGCGCTCAACAAAGCGGGGGGCCGGACAGTGAGCAGTTCTTC.

The V gene is TRBV7-7, the J gene TRBJ2-3; 7 bases map to TRBD2. The CDR3 covers 14 residues. The V segment lost 7 bases and the J segment 4 bases; nucleotides outside the gene matches: 8. The germline gives CDR1 SSHAT, CDR2 FNYEAQ (reference sequence). CDR3 in amino acids: CASTVSGASDTQYF. CDR3 DNA sequence: TGTGCCAGCACGGTAAGCGGGGCTTCAGATACGCAGTATTTT.

The V call is TRBV7-6, the J call TRBJ1-1; D is uncertain. Trimming shortened V by 1 base and J by 5 bases, and 11 bases separated the two germline ends. In germline, CDR1 is SGHVS, CDR2 FNYEAQ. CDR3 length equals 14 residues. In DNA form, the CDR3 reads TGTGCCAGCAGCTTAGGGGAGGTAGTTACTGAAGCTTTCTTT. It encodes CASSLGEVVTEAFF.

The chain employs TRBV7-2 and TRBJ1-1; unclear D gene. The CDR3 is made up of 13 amino acids. V shed 2 bases and J shed 3 bases, with 7 bases lying between them. The germline V gene encodes CDR1 SGHTA and CDR2 FQGNSA. CDR3 DNA: TGTGCCAGCAGCTTACTCAGTTACACTGAAGCTTTCTTT. This gives the protein CASSLLSYTEAFF.

This rearrangement joins TRBV6-1 to TRBJ1-5; perhaps TRBD1 as D (6 bases). The CDR3 has 17 amino acids. V was shortened by 2 bases and J by 0 bases, with 14 bases between the two germline ends. Germline CDR1 and CDR2: MNHNS and SASEGT. The CDR3 loop reads CASSELAGVFSNQPQHF. The DNA of the CDR3 is TGTGCCAGCAGTGAATTGGCAGGGGTCTTTAGCAATCAGCCCCAGCATTTT.

The V call is TRBV7-2, the J call TRBJ2-1; TRBD1 might be the D (5 bases). Trimming took off 8 bases at V and 7 bases at J, with 15 bases between the two ends. Germline CDR1 is SGHTA and CDR2 is FQGNSA. CDR3 length: 13 residues. This chain's CDR3 is CASRSVGANEQFF. The CDR3 DNA reads TGTGCCAGCCGATCCGTAGGGGCTAATGAGCAGTTCTTC.

The chain employs TRBV5-1 and TRBJ2-3; TRBD2 matches at 8 bases. There are 16 residues in the CDR3. Germline lookup yields CDR1 SGHRS and CDR2 YFSETQ. Trimming at V came to 2 bases and at J to 5 bases, leaving 10 bases not matched to a gene. Here the CDR3 reads CASSLPSGGAEDTQYF. The CDR3 coding sequence is TGCGCCAGCAGCTTACCCTCCGGGGGGGCTGAAGATACGCAGTATTTT.

Concerning this clone: Other DNA sequences within the sample encode an identical CDR3. This rearrangement joins TRBV4-1 to TRBJ1-1; D is uncertain. Deletions cut 0 bases from V and 4 bases from J, with 15 bases between. This CDR3 has 16 residues. Germline V lookup: CDR1 MGHRA, CDR2 YSYEKL. DNA of the CDR3: TGCGCCAGCAGCCAAGAAATGGTGGTTGAGGGCACTGAAGCTTTCTTT. The encoded protein is CASSQEMVVEGTEAFF.

The chain employs TRBV4-1 and TRBJ2-4, with D tentatively TRBD1 (5 bases). Trimming took 0 bases from V and 10 from J, leaving 19 bases between them. This CDR3 has 16 residues. Germline V gene sequence: CDR1 MGHRA, CDR2 YSYEKL. The CDR3 sequence: CASSQESAGSLGIQYF. For the CDR3, the DNA is TGCGCCAGCAGCCAAGAATCGGCAGGGTCCCTGGGGATTCAGTACTTC.

The chain is built from TRBV6-5 and TRBJ1-1; D gene ambiguous. Per the germline V gene, CDR1 is MNHEY and CDR2 is SVGAGI. V was trimmed by 7 bases and J by 6 bases, leaving 9 bases between them. This CDR3 contains 11 residues. In DNA, the CDR3 is TGTGCCAGCATCGGGCGGGCTGAAGCTTTCTTT. This codes for CASIGRAEAFF.

The count of this clone is one. This chain links TRBV7-3 with TRBJ2-1; 11 nucleotides agree with TRBD2. This CDR3 spans 16 amino acids. J was trimmed by 7 bases and V by 5 bases; bases with no gene match: 10. Germline loops: CDR1 SGHTA, CDR2 FQGTGA. CDR3 protein: CASSTTTSGGLNEQFF. Written as DNA, the CDR3 is TGTGCCAGCAGCACGACCACTAGCGGGGGTTTAAATGAGCAGTTCTTC.

The V and J genes are TRBV30 and TRBJ1-1, with 9 bases lining up with TRBD1. The CDR3 sequence is 16 residues long. The V segment lost 2 bases and the J segment 8 bases; nucleotides outside the gene matches: 15. Germline V gene sequence: CDR1 GTSNPN, CDR2 SVGIG (reference sequence). The CDR3 coding sequence is TGTGCCTGGAGTCTCACTACCGGGACAGGGAATTCGGAAGCTTTCTTT. Translating gives CAWSLTTGTGNSEAFF. Combining the CDR3 with reference TRBV30 and TRBJ1-1 gives the whole variable domain SQTIHQWPATLVQPVGSPLSLECTVEGTSNPNLYWYRQAAGRGLQLLFYSVGIGQISSEVPQNLSASRPQDRQFILSSKKLLLSDSGFYLCAWSLTTGTGNSEAFFGQGTRLTVV.

This chain joins TRBV27 and TRBJ1-1; 7 bases match TRBD1. The germline V gene has CDR1 MNHEY and CDR2 SMNVEV (reference sequence). The junction had 11 bases not matched to a gene; V was cut back by 6 bases and J by 7 bases. The CDR3 extends over 14 amino acids. DNA for the CDR3: TGTGCCAGCAGCCGCTCCCGGGACAGTTTTGAAGCTTTCTTT. It is translated as CASSRSRDSFEAFF.